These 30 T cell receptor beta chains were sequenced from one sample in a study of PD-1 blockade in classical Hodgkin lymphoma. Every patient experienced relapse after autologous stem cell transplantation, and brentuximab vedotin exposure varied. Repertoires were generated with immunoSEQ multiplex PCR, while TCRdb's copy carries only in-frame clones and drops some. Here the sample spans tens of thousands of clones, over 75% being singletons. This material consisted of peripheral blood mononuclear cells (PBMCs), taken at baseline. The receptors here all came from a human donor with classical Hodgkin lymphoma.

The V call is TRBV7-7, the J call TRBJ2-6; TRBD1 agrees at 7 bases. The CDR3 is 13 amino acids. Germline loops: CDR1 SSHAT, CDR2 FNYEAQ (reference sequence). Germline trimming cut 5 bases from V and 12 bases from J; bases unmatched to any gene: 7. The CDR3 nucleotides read TGTGCCAGCAGCGCCCTGACAGGGACCGTCCTGACTTTC. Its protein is CASSALTGTVLTF.

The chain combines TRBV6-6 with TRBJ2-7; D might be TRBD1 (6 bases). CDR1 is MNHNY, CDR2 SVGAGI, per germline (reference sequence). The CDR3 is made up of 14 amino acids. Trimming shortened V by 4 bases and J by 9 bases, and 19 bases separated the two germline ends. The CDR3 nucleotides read TGTGCCAGCAGTTCCCACCACAGGGTTGAACGGCAGTACTTC. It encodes CASSSHHRVERQYF.

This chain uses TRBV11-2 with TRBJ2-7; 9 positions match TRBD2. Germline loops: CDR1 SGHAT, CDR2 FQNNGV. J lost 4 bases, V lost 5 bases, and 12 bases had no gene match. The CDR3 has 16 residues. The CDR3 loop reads CASSPRGSGGFYEQYF. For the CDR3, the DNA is TGTGCCAGCAGCCCCCGAGGGAGCGGGGGGTTTTACGAGCAGTACTTC.

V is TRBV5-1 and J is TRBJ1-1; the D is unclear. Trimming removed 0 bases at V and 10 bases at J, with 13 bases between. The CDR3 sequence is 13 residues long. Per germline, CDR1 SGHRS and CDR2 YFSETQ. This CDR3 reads CASSLGVGFGAFF. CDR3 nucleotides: TGCGCCAGCAGCTTGGGGGTAGGGTTCGGAGCTTTCTTT.

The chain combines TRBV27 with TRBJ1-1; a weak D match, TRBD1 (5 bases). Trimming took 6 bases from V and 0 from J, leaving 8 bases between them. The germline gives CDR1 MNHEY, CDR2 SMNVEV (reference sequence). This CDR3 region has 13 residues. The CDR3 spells CASRDNMNTEAFF. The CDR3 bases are TGTGCCAGCAGGGACAACATGAACACTGAAGCTTTCTTT.

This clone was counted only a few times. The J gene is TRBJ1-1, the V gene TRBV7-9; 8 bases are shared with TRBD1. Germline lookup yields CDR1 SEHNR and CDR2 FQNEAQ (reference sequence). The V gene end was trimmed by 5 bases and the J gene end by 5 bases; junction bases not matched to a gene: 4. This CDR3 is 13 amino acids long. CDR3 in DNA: TGTGCCAGCAGCAGAGGACAGGGTACTGAAGCTTTCTTT. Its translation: CASSRGQGTEAFF.

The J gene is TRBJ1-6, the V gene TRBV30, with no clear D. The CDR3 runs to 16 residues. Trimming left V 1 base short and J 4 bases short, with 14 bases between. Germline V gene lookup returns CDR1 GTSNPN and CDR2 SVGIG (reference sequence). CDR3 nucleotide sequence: TGTGCCTGGAGTGACCCCGGCAGGCTATATAATTCACCCCTCCACTTT. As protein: CAWSDPGRLYNSPLHF. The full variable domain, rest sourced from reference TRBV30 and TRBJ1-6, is SQTIHQWPATLVQPVGSPLSLECTVEGTSNPNLYWYRQAAGRGLQLLFYSVGIGQISSEVPQNLSASRPQDRQFILSSKKLLLSDSGFYLCAWSDPGRLYNSPLHFGNGTRLTVT.

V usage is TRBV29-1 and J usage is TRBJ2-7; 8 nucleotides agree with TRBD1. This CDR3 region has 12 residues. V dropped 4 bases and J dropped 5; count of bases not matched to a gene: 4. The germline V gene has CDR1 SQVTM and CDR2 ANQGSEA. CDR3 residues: CSVGDRYNEQYF. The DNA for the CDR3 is TGCAGCGTTGGGGACAGGTATAACGAGCAGTACTTC.

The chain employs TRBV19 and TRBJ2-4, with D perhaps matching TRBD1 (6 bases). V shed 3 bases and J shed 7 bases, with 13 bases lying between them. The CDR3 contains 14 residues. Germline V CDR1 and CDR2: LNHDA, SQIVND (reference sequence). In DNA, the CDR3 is TGTGCCAGTAGTATTCAGGGGAGAACGAACATTCAGTACTTC. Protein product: CASSIQGRTNIQYF.

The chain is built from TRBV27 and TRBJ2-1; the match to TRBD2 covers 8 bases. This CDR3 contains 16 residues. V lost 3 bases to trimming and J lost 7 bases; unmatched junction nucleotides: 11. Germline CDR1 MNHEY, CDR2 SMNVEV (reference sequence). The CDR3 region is CASSLPWGRGVNEQFF. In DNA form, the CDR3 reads TGTGCCAGCAGTTTGCCCTGGGGGCGGGGGGTTAATGAGCAGTTCTTC.

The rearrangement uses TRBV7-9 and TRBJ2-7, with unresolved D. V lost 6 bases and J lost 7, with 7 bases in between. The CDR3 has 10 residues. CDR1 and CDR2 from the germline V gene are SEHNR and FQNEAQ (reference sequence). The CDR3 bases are TGTGCCAGCAGTATGGGGGAGCAGTACTTC. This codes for CASSMGEQYF.

As DNA, the CDR3 is TGTGCCAGTAGTATGTCGACGGCGAACTACGAGCAGTACTTC. It translates to CASSMSTANYEQYF. The chain carries TRBV19 and TRBJ2-7; D remains unclear. Trimming shortened V by 3 bases and J by 3 bases, and 12 bases separated the two germline ends. The CDR3 covers 14 residues. Germline CDR1 reads LNHDA; CDR2 reads SQIVND (reference sequence).

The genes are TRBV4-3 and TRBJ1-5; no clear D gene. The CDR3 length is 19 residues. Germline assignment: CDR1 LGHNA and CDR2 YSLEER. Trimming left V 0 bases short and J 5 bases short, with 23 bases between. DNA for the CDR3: TGCGCCAGCAGCCAAGAAACGGTCCTAGTATCAGCTGGGGATCAGCCCCAGCATTTT. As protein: CASSQETVLVSAGDQPQHF.

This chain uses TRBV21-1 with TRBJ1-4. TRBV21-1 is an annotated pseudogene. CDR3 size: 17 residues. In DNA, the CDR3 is TGTGCCAGCACCCCAGAGGGAGGGGGTGGCCTTAATGAAAAACTGTTTTTT. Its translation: CASTPEGGGGLNEKLFF.

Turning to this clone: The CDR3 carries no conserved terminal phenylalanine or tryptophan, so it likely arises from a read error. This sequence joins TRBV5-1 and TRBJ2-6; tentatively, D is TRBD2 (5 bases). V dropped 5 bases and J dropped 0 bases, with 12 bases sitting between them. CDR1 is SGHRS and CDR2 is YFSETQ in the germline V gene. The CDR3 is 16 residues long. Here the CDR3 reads CASRTTRASGANVLTL. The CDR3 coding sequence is TGCGCCAGCAGAACAACGAGGGCCTCTGGGGCCAACGTCCTGACTCTC.

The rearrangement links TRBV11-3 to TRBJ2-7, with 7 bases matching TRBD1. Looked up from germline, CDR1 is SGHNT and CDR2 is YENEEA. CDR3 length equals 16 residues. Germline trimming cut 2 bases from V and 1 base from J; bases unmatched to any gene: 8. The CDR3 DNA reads TGTGCCAGCAGCTTACCCCGGGACAGTTGGTCCTACGAGCAGTACTTC. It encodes CASSLPRDSWSYEQYF. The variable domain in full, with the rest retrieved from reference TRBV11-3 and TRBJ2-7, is EAGVVQSPRYKIIEKKQPVAFWCNPISGHNTLYWYLQNLGQGPELLIRYENEEAVDDSQLPKDRFSAERLKGVDSTLKIQPAELGDSAVYLCASSLPRDSWSYEQYFGPGTRLTVT.

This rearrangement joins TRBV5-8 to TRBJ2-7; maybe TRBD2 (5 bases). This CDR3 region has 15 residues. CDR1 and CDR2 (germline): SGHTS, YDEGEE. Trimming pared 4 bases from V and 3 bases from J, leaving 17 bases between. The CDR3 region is CASSPGIGEGYEQYF. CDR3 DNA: TGTGCCAGCAGCCCGGGGATTGGGGAAGGCTACGAGCAGTACTTC.

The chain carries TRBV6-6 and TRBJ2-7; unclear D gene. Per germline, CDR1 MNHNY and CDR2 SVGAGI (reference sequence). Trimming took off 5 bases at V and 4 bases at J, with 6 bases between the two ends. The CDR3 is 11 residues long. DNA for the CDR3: TGTGCCAGCAGTACCGGGTACGAGCAGTACTTC. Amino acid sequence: CASSTGYEQYF.

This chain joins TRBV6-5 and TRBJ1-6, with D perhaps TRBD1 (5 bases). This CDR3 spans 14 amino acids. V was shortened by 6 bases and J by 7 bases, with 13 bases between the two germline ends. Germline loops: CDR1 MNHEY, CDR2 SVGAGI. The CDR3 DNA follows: TGTGCCAGCAGCGCGGGCAGGGAAAATTCACCCCTCCACTTT. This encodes CASSAGRENSPLHF.

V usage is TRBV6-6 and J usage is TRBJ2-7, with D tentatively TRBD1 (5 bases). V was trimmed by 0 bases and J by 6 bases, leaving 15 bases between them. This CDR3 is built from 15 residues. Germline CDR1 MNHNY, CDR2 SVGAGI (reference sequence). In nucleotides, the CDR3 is TGTGCCAGCAGTTACTCGGAGTCAGGGCGCCGCGAGCAGTACTTC. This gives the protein CASSYSESGRREQYF.

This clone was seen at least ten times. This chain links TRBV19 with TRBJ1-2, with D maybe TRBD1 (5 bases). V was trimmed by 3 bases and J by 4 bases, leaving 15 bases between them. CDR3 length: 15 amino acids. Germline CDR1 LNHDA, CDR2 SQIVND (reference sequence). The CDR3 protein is CASSMGEPSGYGYTF. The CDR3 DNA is TGTGCCAGTAGTATGGGGGAGCCATCCGGCTATGGCTACACCTTC.

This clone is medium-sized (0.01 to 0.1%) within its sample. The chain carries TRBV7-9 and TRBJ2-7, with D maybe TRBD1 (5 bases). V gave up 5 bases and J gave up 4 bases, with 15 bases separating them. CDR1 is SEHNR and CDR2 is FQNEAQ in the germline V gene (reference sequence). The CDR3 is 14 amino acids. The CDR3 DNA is TGTGCCAGCAGCGTAGAGGACAAGCCATACGAGCAGTACTTC. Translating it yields CASSVEDKPYEQYF.

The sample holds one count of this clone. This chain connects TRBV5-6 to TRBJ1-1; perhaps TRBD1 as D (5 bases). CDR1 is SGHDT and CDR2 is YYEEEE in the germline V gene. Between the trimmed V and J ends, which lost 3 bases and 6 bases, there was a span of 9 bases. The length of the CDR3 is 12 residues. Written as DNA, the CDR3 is TGTGCCAGCAGCTGGGGGACGGCTGAAGCTTTCTTT. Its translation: CASSWGTAEAFF.

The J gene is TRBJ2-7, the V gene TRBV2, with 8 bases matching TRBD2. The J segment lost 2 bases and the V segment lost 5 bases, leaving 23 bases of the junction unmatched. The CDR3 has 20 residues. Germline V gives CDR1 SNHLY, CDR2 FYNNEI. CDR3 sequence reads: CASSTPSWDPNWRGAYEQYF. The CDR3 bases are TGTGCCAGCAGTACGCCTTCTTGGGATCCGAACTGGCGGGGGGCCTACGAGCAGTACTTC. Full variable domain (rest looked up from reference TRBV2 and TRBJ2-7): EPEVTQTPSHQVTQMGQEVILRCVPISNHLYFYWYRQILGQKVEFLVSFYNNEISEKSEIFDDQFSVERPDGSNFTLKIRSTKLEDSAMYFCASSTPSWDPNWRGAYEQYFGPGTRLTVT.

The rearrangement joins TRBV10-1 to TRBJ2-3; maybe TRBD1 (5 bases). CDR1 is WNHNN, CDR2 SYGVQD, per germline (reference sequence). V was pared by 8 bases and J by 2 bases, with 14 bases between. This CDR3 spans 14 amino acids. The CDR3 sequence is CASQRGLNTDTQYF. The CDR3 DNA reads TGCGCCAGCCAAAGGGGCCTCAACACAGATACGCAGTATTTT.

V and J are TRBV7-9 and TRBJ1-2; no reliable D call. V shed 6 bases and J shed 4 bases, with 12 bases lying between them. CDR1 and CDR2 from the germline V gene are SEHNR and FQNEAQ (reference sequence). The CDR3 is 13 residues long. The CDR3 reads CASSPPGRYGYTF. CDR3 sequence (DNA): TGTGCCAGCAGTCCCCCTGGACGCTATGGCTACACCTTC. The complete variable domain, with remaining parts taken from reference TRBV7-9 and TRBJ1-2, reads DTGVSQNPRHKITKRGQNVTFRCDPISEHNRLYWYRQTLGQGPEFLTYFQNEAQLEKSRLLSDRFSAERPKGSFSTLEIQRTEQGDSAMYLCASSPPGRYGYTFGSGTRLTVV.

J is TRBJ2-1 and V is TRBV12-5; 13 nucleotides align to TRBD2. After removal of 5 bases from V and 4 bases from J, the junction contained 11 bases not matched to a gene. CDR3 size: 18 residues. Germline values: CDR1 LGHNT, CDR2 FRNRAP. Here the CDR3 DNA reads TGTGCTAGTGGTCCCTCGACTAGCGGGGGGACTACATACAATGAGCAGTTCTTC. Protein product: CASGPSTSGGTTYNEQFF.

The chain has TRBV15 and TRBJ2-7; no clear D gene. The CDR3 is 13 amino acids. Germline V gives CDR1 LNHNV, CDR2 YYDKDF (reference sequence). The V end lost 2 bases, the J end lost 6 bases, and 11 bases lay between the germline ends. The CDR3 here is CATSRWGTPEQYF. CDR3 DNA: TGTGCCACCAGCAGATGGGGAACCCCCGAGCAGTACTTC.

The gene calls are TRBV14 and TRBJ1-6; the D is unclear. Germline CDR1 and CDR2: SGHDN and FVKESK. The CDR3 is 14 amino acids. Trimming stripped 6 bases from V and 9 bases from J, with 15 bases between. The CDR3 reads CASRASSRASPLHF. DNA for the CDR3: TGTGCCAGCAGGGCGAGTTCTAGGGCTTCACCCCTCCACTTT.

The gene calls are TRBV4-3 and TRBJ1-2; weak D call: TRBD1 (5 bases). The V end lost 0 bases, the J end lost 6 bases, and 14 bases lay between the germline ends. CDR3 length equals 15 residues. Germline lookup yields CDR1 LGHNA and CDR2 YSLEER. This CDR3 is CASSQESRGRDGYTF. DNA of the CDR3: TGCGCCAGCAGCCAAGAAAGTAGGGGCCGGGATGGCTACACCTTC.